The sequence of this T cell receptor beta chain was determined in a study of blood T cell repertoires in COVID-19. About the study: COVID-19 samples, acute and convalescent, were from the United States, Italy and Spain.

With V trimmed by 8 bases and J by 10 bases, 8 bases remained unmatched. The CDR3 spans 13 residues. Germline values: CDR1 MDHEN, CDR2 SYDVKM. Generated by immunoSEQ multiplex PCR, the TCRdb table keeps only in-frame clones and is missing some. Among 310,000 or so clones, 89% were seen once, and the ten largest hold roughly a tenth. The chain employs TRBV28 and TRBJ1-5, with TRBD1 matching 10 bases. This clonotype was sampled from a woman aged 40 to 50 who had recovered from COVID-19. Sequenced sample: PBMCs or T cells enriched from blood (not recorded which). CDR3 protein: CASHARDRGPQHF. CDR3 nucleotide sequence: TGTGCCAGCCATGCGAGGGACAGGGGCCCCCAGCATTTT.